This passage covers 14 T cell receptor beta chains from one sample sequenced in a study of OX40 agonist ivuxolimab in advanced cancers. Only in-frame clones appear in the TCRdb table, and some are missing; sequencing was by immunoSEQ multiplex PCR. Here the sample spans about 14,000 clones, 80% being singletons. This material consisted of CD4+ or CD8+ T cells sorted from blood, taken in a trial of the OX40 agonist ivuxolimab. The receptors stem from an adult with an advanced solid tumor such as melanoma, head and neck, liver or kidney cancer.

The V gene is TRBV6-1, the J gene TRBJ1-6, with a tentative D call TRBD1 (6 bases). The germline V gene has CDR1 MNHNS and CDR2 SASEGT. This CDR3 spans 14 amino acids. The germline V and J ends were trimmed by 3 bases and 10 bases, with 13 bases remaining between them. CDR3 sequence: CASSDHRENSPLHF. Written as DNA, the CDR3 is TGTGCCAGCAGTGATCACAGGGAAAACTCACCCCTCCACTTT.

The gene calls are TRBV5-4 and TRBJ2-3; the D gene is possibly TRBD2 (7 bases). The CDR3 sequence is 14 residues long. Germline loops: CDR1 SGHNT, CDR2 YYREEE (reference sequence). With 4 bases removed from V and 8 bases from J, the gap between germline ends came to 17 bases. As DNA, the CDR3 is TGTGCCAGCAGCGAGGGGGGGGCGGCCGGTACGCAGTATTTT. It yields the protein CASSEGGAAGTQYF.

This chain uses TRBV7-2 with TRBJ2-5; TRBD2 matches at 14 bases. From germline, CDR1 is SGHTA and CDR2 FQGNSA. The trim removed 5 bases at V and 1 base at J, leaving 6 bases unmatched. The CDR3 is made up of 17 amino acids. CDR3 loop: CASSTRGTSGGQETQYF. CDR3 bases: TGTGCCAGCAGCACCCGAGGGACTAGCGGGGGCCAAGAGACCCAGTACTTC. Full variable domain (outside the CDR3, taken from reference TRBV7-2 and TRBJ2-5): GAGVSQSPSNKVTEKGKDVELRCDPISGHTALYWYRQSLGQGLEFLIYFQGNSAPDKSGLPSDRFSAERTGGSVSTLTIQRTQQEDSAVYLCASSTRGTSGGQETQYFGPGTRLLVL.

V usage is TRBV11-3 and J usage is TRBJ1-2; D unclear. The CDR3 totals 14 residues. The germline V gene encodes CDR1 SGHNT and CDR2 YENEEA. Trimming took off 1 base at V and 2 bases at J, with 8 bases between the two ends. The CDR3 loop is CASSLGWRNYGYTF. Here the CDR3 DNA reads TGTGCCAGCAGCTTAGGGTGGCGGAACTATGGCTACACCTTC.

The CDR3 DNA is TGTGCCAGCAGTGAAGCCCCCGTAGGGTTCGGTTCACCCCTCCACTTT. It specifies CASSEAPVGFGSPLHF. The chain links TRBV2 to TRBJ1-6; D is uncertain. CDR1 and CDR2 (germline): SNHLY, FYNNEI. V lost 0 bases, J lost 9 bases, and 15 bases lay in between. This CDR3 is 16 amino acids long. Drawing the rest from reference TRBV2 and TRBJ1-6, the complete variable domain is EPEVTQTPSHQVTQMGQEVILRCVPISNHLYFYWYRQILGQKVEFLVSFYNNEISEKSEIFDDQFSVERPDGSNFTLKIRSTKLEDSAMYFCASSEAPVGFGSPLHFGNGTRLTVT.

The chain is built from TRBV6-1 and TRBJ2-7; TRBD2 aligns across 9 bases. The junction had 9 bases not matched to a gene; V was cut back by 2 bases and J by 7 bases. The V gene's germline CDR1 is MNHNS and CDR2 SASEGT. This CDR3 contains 15 residues. CDR3: CASSEWVAGAVEQYF. CDR3 nucleotides: TGTGCCAGCAGTGAATGGGTAGCGGGGGCAGTGGAGCAGTACTTC.

This clone was found once. The chain combines TRBV27 with TRBJ2-7, with 9 bases that match TRBD1. J was trimmed by 5 bases and V by 5 bases; bases with no gene match: 1. CDR3 size: 12 residues. Germline CDR1 and CDR2: MNHEY and SMNVEV (reference sequence). This CDR3 is CASSTGGHEQYF. The DNA for the CDR3 is TGTGCCAGCAGTACAGGGGGCCACGAGCAGTACTTC.

A word on this clone: The sample contains more than one DNA sequence encoding this CDR3. CDR3 sequence (DNA): TGTGCCAGCAGCCAAGAAACTAGCGGGGGGCCCTACGAGCAGTACTTC. Residues: CASSQETSGGPYEQYF. The chain couples TRBV4-2 to TRBJ2-7; 12 nucleotides match TRBD2. Germline V gives CDR1 LGHNA, CDR2 YNFKEQ. Trimming removed 0 bases from V and 2 bases from J; junction bases left unmatched: 2. The CDR3 consists of 16 residues.

The chain employs TRBV6-9 and TRBJ1-2; TRBD1 matches 7 bases. The CDR3 has 15 amino acids. In germline, CDR1 is MNHGY, CDR2 SVAAGI. V shed 4 bases and J 4 bases; nucleotides not matched to a gene: 9. DNA for the CDR3: TGTGCCAGCAGTTCCCAGGGGGGCGGTGGCTATGGCTACACCTTC. This translates into CASSSQGGGGYGYTF.

This clone has a handful of counts. The chain is built from TRBV7-9 and TRBJ1-5, with unresolved D. The germline V gene encodes CDR1 SEHNR and CDR2 FQNEAQ (reference sequence). The CDR3 covers 13 residues. V lost 1 base and J 6 bases, leaving 7 bases between the germline ends. The CDR3: CASSLELGQPQHF. The CDR3 DNA is TGTGCCAGCAGCTTAGAATTAGGTCAGCCCCAGCATTTT. Full variable domain (outside the CDR3, taken from reference TRBV7-9 and TRBJ1-5): DTGVSQNPRHKITKRGQNVTFRCDPISEHNRLYWYRQTLGQGPEFLTYFQNEAQLEKSRLLSDRFSAERPKGSFSTLEIQRTEQGDSAMYLCASSLELGQPQHFGDGTRLSIL.

This clone was observed once. The chain links TRBV5-1 to TRBJ2-3; D not certain. Trimming pared 4 bases from V and 4 bases from J, leaving 19 bases between. Germline V lookup: CDR1 SGHRS, CDR2 YFSETQ. The CDR3 runs to 16 residues. CDR3 DNA sequence: TGCGCCAGCAGCACCATCCTCGAGAACAGCCCAGATACGCAGTATTTT. This codes for CASSTILENSPDTQYF.

The chain couples TRBV29-1 to TRBJ2-7, with D tentatively TRBD1 (6 bases). The CDR3 is 13 amino acids. The germline V gene has CDR1 SQVTM and CDR2 ANQGSEA. The V and J ends lost 5 bases and 3 bases respectively, with 14 bases between them. The CDR3 sequence is CSVLDSRHYEQYF. The CDR3 coding sequence is TGCAGCGTTCTGGACAGTCGGCACTACGAGCAGTACTTC.

The chain has TRBV7-9 and TRBJ2-1, with D unresolved. The V and J ends lost 8 bases and 7 bases respectively, with 15 bases between them. The CDR3 covers 13 residues. The germline V gene encodes CDR1 SEHNR and CDR2 FQNEAQ (reference sequence). The chain's CDR3 is CASSVAGQNEQFF. CDR3 DNA sequence: TGTGCCAGCTCAGTCGCCGGCCAGAATGAGCAGTTCTTC.

The chain has TRBV30 and TRBJ2-2; D gene unclear. This CDR3 is built from 14 residues. The germline V gene encodes CDR1 GTSNPN and CDR2 SVGIG (reference sequence). The V end was cut by 0 bases, the J end by 7 bases, with 12 bases between. CDR3 sequence (DNA): TGTGCCTGGAGTGTGGGTGCCGGAGTCGGGGAGCTGTTTTTT. It yields the protein CAWSVGAGVGELFF.